This T cell receptor beta chain appears in the sequencing data of a study of cytomegalovirus exposure and HLA in healthy donors. Findings and caveats of the study: Investigators reported 150 to 200 TCR beta chains as tied to cytomegalovirus. When analyzed later, a missense DCLRE1C variant was found to be linked to TCR beta V- and J-gene trimming.

PCR used 60 Vbeta primers and 13 Jbeta primers. Measured with immunoSEQ multiplex PCR; TCRdb has only the in-frame clones, and not every one. The table includes roughly 93,000 clones, 75% to 85% detected once. Trimming shortened V by 4 bases and J by 6 bases, and 16 bases separated the two germline ends. The CDR3 covers 16 residues. CDR1 and CDR2 (germline): MNHEY, SMNVEV (reference sequence). Comment on this clone: Its antigen is unknown.

The TCR comes from a young man in good health and CMV-seropositive. Sequenced: PBMCs. This chain connects TRBV27 to TRBJ1-6; D may be TRBD1 (5 bases). CDR3 DNA: TGTGCCAGCAGTTCTACGTCAGGGAGGATTAATTCACCCCTCCACTTT. Residues: CASSSTSGRINSPLHF.